The sequence of this T cell receptor beta chain was determined in a study of blood T cell repertoires in COVID-19. Study in general: From T cells, B-cell-depleted T cells, or PBMCs came the material, which was cDNA or gDNA.

Per the original data handling: Quantification of nucleated cells was approximated via reference gene primer amplification. Assay: immunoSEQ multiplex PCR; the TCRdb copy retains only in-frame clones and omits some. V, J and clone size were drawn from that table, and D and trimming were deduced from the DNA. The data show 200,000 to 250,000 clones, with 82% seen just once and about 4.8% held by the top ten. Sequencing was performed on peripheral blood. This receptor was obtained from an older woman with acute or convalescent COVID-19.

The CDR3, as DNA: TGTGCCAGCTCACCGGGCCTCGAGCAGTACTTC. This translates into CASSPGLEQYF. The chain carries TRBV18 and TRBJ2-7; no reliable D call. Looked up from germline, CDR1 is KGHSH and CDR2 is LQKENI. V was shortened by 3 bases and J by 6 bases, with 6 bases between the two germline ends. The CDR3 is 11 amino acids. The full variable domain, rest sourced from reference TRBV18 and TRBJ2-7, is NAGVMQNPRHLVRRRGQEARLRCSPMKGHSHVYWYRQLPEEGLKFMVYLQKENIIDESGMPKERFSAEFPKEGPSILRIQQVVRGDSAAYFCASSPGLEQYFGPGTRLTVT.